A selection of T cell receptor beta chains follows, all from one sample in a study of blood T cell repertoires in COVID-19. Profiled with immunoSEQ multiplex PCR; TCRdb holds only in-frame clones, not every one. The sample lists about 290,000 clones; 89% were seen once. The sample comprised PBMCs or T cells enriched from blood (not recorded which). The receptors were sampled from a woman between 35 and 50 years old who had recovered from COVID-19. Each CDR3 is given with its conserved first and last residue. D genes are given only for firm matches. Clone sizes are given selectively: once, few, many, or a class where the clone is expanded.

clone_size	v_call	j_call	d_call	cdr3_aa	cdr3_nt
.	TRBV7-2	TRBJ2-1	.	CASSLAPLTSPYEQFF	TGTGCCAGCAGCTTAGCCCCCCTGACTAGTCCGTATGAGCAGTTCTTC
.	TRBV28	TRBJ1-2	.	CASSLRGYGYTF	TGTGCCAGCAGTTTACGAGGGTACGGCTACACCTTC
.	TRBV4-3	TRBJ2-7	.	CASSPWPGILRDEQYF	TGCGCCAGCAGCCCTTGGCCGGGAATCTTGAGGGACGAGCAGTACTTC
.	TRBV5-8	TRBJ1-1	TRBD1	CAQGRTGRTEAFF	TGTGCCCAGGGAAGGACAGGGCGCACTGAAGCTTTCTTT
.	TRBV7-2	TRBJ2-7	.	CASSLAGPPEQYF	TGTGCCAGCAGCTTAGCTGGCCCCCCCGAGCAGTACTTC
.	TRBV7-2	TRBJ2-3	.	CASSLVFAGGDTQYF	TGTGCCAGCAGCTTAGTTTTCGCGGGCGGAGATACGCAGTATTTT
.	TRBV9	TRBJ1-5	.	CASSAGGGGNQPQHF	TGTGCCAGCAGCGCTGGAGGAGGGGGCAATCAGCCCCAGCATTTT
.	TRBV18	TRBJ1-1	TRBD1	CASSPLSEDRAAFF	TGTGCCAGCTCACCACTATCGGAGGACAGGGCGGCTTTCTTT
.	TRBV12-3/TRBV12-4	TRBJ1-2	.	CASGQTYGYTF	TGTGCCAGTGGACAGACGTATGGCTACACCTTC
.	TRBV7-2	TRBJ2-5	TRBD2	CASSSGLEATQYF	TGTGCCAGCAGCTCCGGACTAGAAGCGACCCAGTACTTC
.	TRBV19	TRBJ1-2	.	CASSDQNYGYTF	TGTGCCAGTAGTGATCAGAACTATGGCTACACCTTC
.	TRBV2	TRBJ1-5	.	CASSPSGSQPQHF	TGTGCCAGCAGTCCCTCCGGGAGTCAGCCCCAGCATTTT
.	TRBV5-1	TRBJ1-1	.	CASSLGGGSQGRTEAFF	TGCGCCAGCAGCTTGGGCGGGGGAAGCCAGGGGCGGACTGAAGCTTTCTTT
.	TRBV5-1	TRBJ1-1	.	CASSLNRDGMNTEAFF	TGCGCCAGCAGCTTGAACAGGGATGGAATGAACACTGAAGCTTTCTTT
.	TRBV18	TRBJ1-1	TRBD1	CASSPVGQGMNTEAFF	TGTGCCAGCTCACCTGTCGGACAGGGGATGAACACTGAAGCTTTCTTT
.	TRBV6-5	TRBJ1-1	.	CASSYSTGIAEAFF	TGTGCCAGCAGTTACTCGACGGGGATTGCTGAAGCTTTCTTT
once	TRBV29-1	TRBJ1-5	.	CSVGDRYNQPQHF	TGCAGCGTTGGAGACAGGTACAATCAGCCCCAGCATTTT